The 11 T cell receptor beta chains in this list originate from one sample, sequenced in a study of OX40 agonist ivuxolimab in advanced cancers. The table came from immunoSEQ multiplex PCR; TCRdb's copy has only in-frame clones and leaves some out. The data hold 40,000 to 45,000 clones, with about 90% observed a single time. The sample here was CD4+ or CD8+ T cells sorted from blood, taken in a trial of the OX40 agonist ivuxolimab. Source of these receptors: an adult with an advanced solid tumor such as melanoma, head and neck, liver or kidney cancer.

The chain combines TRBV15 with TRBJ2-7; D perhaps matches TRBD1 (5 bases). Between the trimmed V and J ends, which lost 5 bases and 6 bases, there was a span of 17 bases. This CDR3 has 14 amino acids. Germline CDR1 is LNHNV and CDR2 is YYDKDF (reference sequence). The CDR3 DNA is TGTGCCACCAGCGTAAGCAGGGCGCTTGGCGAGCAGTACTTC. Protein: CATSVSRALGEQYF.

The table lists this clone with a count of one. The chain couples TRBV27 to TRBJ2-4; no clear D gene. Germline loops: CDR1 MNHEY, CDR2 SMNVEV (reference sequence). The CDR3 runs 13 residues. V shed 6 bases and J shed 5 bases, with 11 bases lying between them. The CDR3 sequence: CASSPRAENIQYF. CDR3 DNA: TGTGCCAGCAGCCCTAGGGCGGAAAACATTCAGTACTTC.

V usage is TRBV9 and J usage is TRBJ2-7; no definite D call. The CDR3 spans 14 residues. Germline-derived CDR1 and CDR2 are SGDLS and YYNGEE. V dropped 0 bases and J dropped 4 bases, with 11 bases sitting between them. In nucleotides, the CDR3 is TGTGCCAGCAGCGTAGGTAGGGATGGGTACGAGCAGTACTTC. It yields the protein CASSVGRDGYEQYF.

This clone was recorded only once. The V gene is TRBV29-1, the J gene TRBJ2-1, with 7 bases lining up with TRBD2. V shed 3 bases, J shed 8 bases, and the junction held 4 bases outside the gene matches. CDR1 is SQVTM and CDR2 is ANQGSEA in the germline V gene. The CDR3 consists of 12 residues. CDR3 in DNA: TGCAGCGTTGAGGGAGGGAGGGATGAGCAGTTCTTC. Protein product: CSVEGGRDEQFF.

This clone appeared a single time. An end of the junction does not agree with germline; a read error may underlie this. This chain uses TRBV7-6 with TRBJ1-1; D is unresolved. CDR3 length: 17 amino acids. Germline V gene data show CDR1 as SGHVS and CDR2 as FNYEAQ. The DNA for the CDR3 is TGTGCCAGCAGCTTACTAAATCCGTCAGTGTTGAAAACTGAAGCTTTCTTT. This codes for CASSLLNPSVLKTEAFF.

This chain uses TRBV5-8 with TRBJ2-2, with D uncertain. The CDR3 sequence is 14 residues long. Germline CDR1 and CDR2: SGHTS and YDEGEE. The germline V and J ends were trimmed by 4 bases and 6 bases, with 13 bases remaining between them. In DNA, the CDR3 is TGTGCCAGCAGCGGAACTTTAAATTCCGGGGAGCTGTTTTTT. This gives the protein CASSGTLNSGELFF.

The V and J genes are TRBV19 and TRBJ2-7, with no clear D. CDR1 LNHDA and CDR2 SQIVND come from the germline V gene (reference sequence). The CDR3 has 14 amino acids. V was shortened by 5 bases and J by 7 bases, with 18 bases between the two germline ends. The CDR3, as DNA: TGTGCCAGTAGTCCGGGTGTGGACCGCTGGGAGCAGTACTTC. This gives the protein CASSPGVDRWEQYF.

This chain joins TRBV30 and TRBJ2-1, with D tentatively TRBD1 or TRBD2 (5 bases each). CDR3 length: 14 amino acids. Germline loops: CDR1 GTSNPN, CDR2 SVGIG (reference sequence). V lost 4 bases to trimming and J lost 7 bases, with 17 bases between them. The CDR3 spells CAWTGRLPGNEQFF. In nucleotides, the CDR3 is TGTGCCTGGACGGGGCGGCTACCCGGTAATGAGCAGTTCTTC.

The V and J genes are TRBV5-1 and TRBJ2-3; the D call may be TRBD1 or TRBD2 (5 bases each). The CDR3 has 14 amino acids. Trimming took off 5 bases at V and 0 bases at J, with 10 bases between the two ends. Germline loops: CDR1 SGHRS, CDR2 YFSETQ. This CDR3 reads CASRLRDSTDTQYF. CDR3 DNA sequence: TGCGCCAGCAGGCTCCGGGACAGCACAGATACGCAGTATTTT.

The rearrangement links TRBV9 to TRBJ1-3, with D perhaps matching TRBD1 (5 bases). The CDR3 has 15 residues. CDR1 is SGDLS, CDR2 YYNGEE, per germline. Trimming removed 3 bases from V and 0 bases from J, with 10 bases in between. Here the CDR3 DNA reads TGTGCCAGCAGCGCCAGGGATTTCTCTGGAAACACCATATATTTT. Its translation is CASSARDFSGNTIYF.

The gene calls are TRBV20-1 and TRBJ1-1, with D perhaps TRBD1 (6 bases). V was cut by 4 bases and J by 6 bases, with 9 bases left in between. Germline V gene data show CDR1 as DFQATT and CDR2 as SNEGSKA (reference sequence). The CDR3 contains 11 residues. CDR3 residues: CSAKQGSEAFF. CDR3 DNA: TGCAGTGCTAAGCAGGGGTCTGAAGCTTTCTTT.